The sample holds one count of the clone carrying this TCR beta chain. What it binds is unknown. The junction shows a germline mismatch at one end, possibly a read error. This entry belongs to a study of cytomegalovirus exposure and HLA in healthy donors. General study points: Equally common other TCR beta chains were less clonally expanded than HLA-associated ones, a later analysis found. There were three CMV-associated chains whose specificity for CMV antigens was confirmed in vitro. By a later analysis, the bulk of CMV-associated TCR beta chains appeared HLA-restricted.

It was with 60 Vbeta and 13 Jbeta primers that the PCR ran. Original processing notes: Per a later analysis, the number of unique TCR beta chains was approximately 80 million, of which 8.5 million to 11 million were shared. Using immunoSEQ multiplex PCR, the repertoire was profiled, and TCRdb retains in-frame clones only, with some absent. That table supplies the V and J calls and clone size; D and trimming were determined from the DNA. This sample carries around 130,000 clones, 85% to 90% of them seen once, and the ten largest clones take about 7%. The germline gives CDR1 SGDLS, CDR2 YYNGEE. This CDR3 region has 14 residues.

The clonotype was recovered from a woman aged 30 to 39 in good health and CMV-seropositive. The J gene is TRBJ1-1, the V gene TRBV9, with D possibly TRBD1 on 5 matching bases. Sequencing input: PBMCs. The CDR3 DNA sequence: TGTGCCAGCAGCGTAACGCAGGCGGACACTGAAGTTTTCTTT. Translated, it gives CASSVTQADTEVFF. The full variable domain, rest sourced from reference TRBV9 and TRBJ1-1, is DSGVTQTPKHLITATGQRVTLRCSPRSGDLSVYWYQQSLDQGLQFLIQYYNGEERAKGNILERFSAQQFPDLHSELNLSSLELGDSALYFCASSVTQADTEVFFGQGTRLTVV.